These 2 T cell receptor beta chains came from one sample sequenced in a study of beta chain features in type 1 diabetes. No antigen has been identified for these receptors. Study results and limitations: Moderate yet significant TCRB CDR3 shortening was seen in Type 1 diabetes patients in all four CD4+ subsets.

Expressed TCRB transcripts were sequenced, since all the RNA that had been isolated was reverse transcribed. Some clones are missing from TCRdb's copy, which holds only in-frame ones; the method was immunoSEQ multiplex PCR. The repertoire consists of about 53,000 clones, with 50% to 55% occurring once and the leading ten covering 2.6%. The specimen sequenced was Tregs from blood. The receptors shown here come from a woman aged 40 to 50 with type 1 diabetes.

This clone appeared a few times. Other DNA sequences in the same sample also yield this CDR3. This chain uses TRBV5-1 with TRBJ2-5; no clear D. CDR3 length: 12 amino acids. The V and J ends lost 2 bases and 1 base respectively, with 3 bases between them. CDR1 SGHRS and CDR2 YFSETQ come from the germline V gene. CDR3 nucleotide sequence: TGCGCCAGCAGCTTCCTCCAAGAGACCCAGTACTTC. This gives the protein CASSFLQETQYF.

In nucleotides, the CDR3 is TGTGCCAGCAGCTTAGGTGCCGAGAACATTCAGTACTTC. Its protein is CASSLGAENIQYF. V is TRBV7-9 and J is TRBJ2-4; D gene uncertain. The germline V gene encodes CDR1 SEHNR and CDR2 FQNEAQ (reference sequence). The V and J ends lost 1 base and 7 bases respectively, with 8 bases between them. The CDR3 contains 13 residues.